The 21 T cell receptor beta chains below were found in one sample sequenced in a study of CD8+CD57+ T cells in acquired aplastic anemia. Genomic DNA provided the template from which TCR beta VDJ and CDR3 profiles were obtained. TCRdb called the reads again in MiXCR, with one record for every CDR3 protein. The table has 250,000 to 300,000 distinct CDR3 sequences, 50% to 70% seen once. Sequenced sample: sorted CD4+, CD8+, or CD8+CD57+ T cells (not recorded which) from PBMCs. Every receptor here comes from a human donor with severe aplastic anemia or a healthy control (not recorded which).

With respect to this clonotype: A junction boundary mismatches the germline segment, possibly from a read error. This rearrangement joins TRBV5-4 to TRBJ2-3; D uncertain. Germline V gene sequence: CDR1 SGHNT, CDR2 YYREEE (reference sequence). The CDR3 spans 15 residues. CDR3 nucleotides: TGTGCCAGCAGCTTGGGGGGAAATCCCACAGATACGCGGTATTTT. This encodes CASSLGGNPTDTRYF.

Many counts were recorded for this clonotype. The CDR3 nucleotides are TGTGCCAGCAATCGGCTAGCGGGGGGGCCCAATGAGCAGTTCTTC. It yields the protein CASNRLAGGPNEQFF. The rearrangement links TRBV14 to TRBJ2-1; 12 bases are shared with TRBD2. Germline CDR1 is SGHDN and CDR2 is FVKESK. V gave up 7 bases and J gave up 6 bases; unmatched junction bases: 7. This CDR3 contains 15 residues.

This clonotype has at least ten counts. The V call is TRBV2, the J call TRBJ1-6; possible D gene TRBD1, 6 bases. V was trimmed by 10 bases and J by 7 bases, leaving 14 bases between them. CDR1 and CDR2 from the germline V gene are SNHLY and FYNNEI. CDR3 length: 13 residues. The CDR3 loop reads CAIGGGVNSPLHF. Written as DNA, the CDR3 is TGTGCCATCGGGGGCGGGGTGAATTCACCCCTCCACTTT.

This clonotype was found a few times. Since a much larger clone is just one base distant, this may be a read error. The chain recombines TRBV2 with TRBJ2-4; D unclear. This CDR3 comprises 15 residues. Trimming took off 3 bases at V and 0 bases at J, with 9 bases between the two ends. CDR1 is SNHLY and CDR2 is FYNNEI in the germline V gene. This chain's CDR3 is CASSESTAAKNIQYF. For the CDR3, the DNA is TGTGCCAGCAGTGAGTCCACAGCAGCCAAAAACATTCAGTACTTC.

This clonotype was seen a few times. The chain uses TRBV29-1 and TRBJ2-7; possible D gene TRBD2, 5 bases. CDR3 length: 16 residues. Germline values: CDR1 SQVTM, CDR2 ANQGSEA. V lost 0 bases, J lost 3 bases, and 18 bases lay in between. CDR3 nucleotide sequence: TGCAGCGTTGAAGATCACCGTGAGGGCCGGGTCTACGAGCAGTACTTC. It is translated as CSVEDHREGRVYEQYF.

The V and J genes are TRBV5-6 and TRBJ1-1; 8 nucleotides align to TRBD1. CDR1 is SGHDT, CDR2 YYEEEE, per germline. V shed 2 bases, J shed 4 bases, and the junction held 1 base outside the gene matches. CDR3 length equals 13 residues. The DNA for the CDR3 is TGTGCCAGCAGCTTCAGGGGGCCCACTGAAGCTTTCTTT. This codes for CASSFRGPTEAFF.

This rearrangement joins TRBV10-3 to TRBJ1-5, with a possible D match to TRBD1 (5 bases). Germline V gene data show CDR1 as ENHRY and CDR2 as SYGVKD. CDR3 length: 15 amino acids. V was shortened by 4 bases and J by 7 bases, with 17 bases between the two germline ends. The CDR3 coding sequence is TGTGCCATCAGTGGCGAACAGGAGATAACCCAGCCCCAGCATTTT. Protein: CAISGEQEITQPQHF.

This clonotype has only one observation. CDR3 sequence: CASSESGILFSGANVLTF. The CDR3 DNA follows: TGCGCCAGCAGTGAGTCAGGGATCCTTTTCTCTGGGGCCAACGTCCTGACTTTC. The V and J genes are TRBV10-2 and TRBJ2-6, with unresolved D. The CDR3 is 18 amino acids. V was clipped by 0 bases and J by 0 bases, with 12 bases between them. Germline V gene lookup returns CDR1 WSHSY and CDR2 SAAADI.

Many counts were recorded for this clonotype. J is TRBJ1-1 and V is TRBV5-1, with D possibly being TRBD1 (6 bases). V dropped 4 bases and J dropped 3 bases, with 16 bases sitting between them. Germline V gene lookup returns CDR1 SGHRS and CDR2 YFSETQ. The CDR3 is 15 residues long. In nucleotides, the CDR3 is TGCGCCAGCAGCGGCGGGACATCTAGGGACACTGAAGCTTTCTTT. Its translation is CASSGGTSRDTEAFF. The whole variable domain, filled in from reference TRBV5-1 and TRBJ1-1, reads KAGVTQTPRYLIKTRGQQVTLSCSPISGHRSVSWYQQTPGQGLQFLFEYFSETQRNKGNFPGRFSGRQFSNSRSEMNVSTLELGDSALYLCASSGGTSRDTEAFFGQGTRLTVV.

This clonotype was observed a few times. The chain carries TRBV2 and TRBJ2-7, with 9 nucleotides matching TRBD1. The CDR3 covers 14 residues. CDR1 is SNHLY, CDR2 FYNNEI, per germline. The J segment lost 3 bases and the V segment lost 7 bases, leaving 7 bases of the junction unmatched. The DNA for the CDR3 is TGTGCCAGCAAACGGGGACAGGGTAACTACGAGCAGTACTTC. Encoded protein: CASKRGQGNYEQYF.

Only a few counts were recorded for this clonotype. The genes are TRBV19 and TRBJ2-1, with 8 bases matching TRBD1. The germline V gene has CDR1 LNHDA and CDR2 SQIVND (reference sequence). J was trimmed by 4 bases and V by 5 bases; bases with no gene match: 4. The CDR3 extends over 14 amino acids. The CDR3 reads CASSSGTGYNEQFF. The CDR3, as DNA: TGTGCCAGTAGTTCGGGGACAGGATACAATGAGCAGTTCTTC.

This rearrangement joins TRBV7-2 to TRBJ1-3; D unresolved. This CDR3 is 14 amino acids long. The V gene lost 0 bases and the J gene lost 5 bases, with 8 bases spanning the gap. Germline lookup yields CDR1 SGHTA and CDR2 FQGNSA. DNA for the CDR3: TGTGCCAGCAGCTTAGCCCCCATCCGAAACACCATATATTTT. As protein: CASSLAPIRNTIYF.

As to this clonotype: It is unclear where the CDR3 begins or ends on the DNA, so no DNA is shown, and the CDR3 is as TCRdb lists it. V usage is TRBV25-1 and J usage is TRBJ2-7; TRBD2 reflects the table's D call only, with no check against the DNA. Including both end residues, the CDR3 is 16 amino acids long. Germline lookup yields CDR1 MGHDK and CDR2 SYGVNS. CDR3 loop: CACSARSPLRSHEQYF.

In regard to this clonotype: One end of the junction does not line up with germline, which may come from a read error. The gene calls are TRBV19 and TRBJ2-7; 8 nucleotides align to TRBD1. This CDR3 comprises 16 residues. Germline CDR1 reads LNHDA; CDR2 reads SQIVND (reference sequence). Here the CDR3 DNA reads TGTACCAGTAGTCCCCGGACAGGGTCCCATTTACACGAGAAGTACTTC. Protein sequence: CTSSPRTGSHLHEKYF.

The V and J genes are TRBV20-1 and TRBJ2-7; 7 bases fit TRBD1. CDR1 is DFQATT, CDR2 SNEGSKA, per germline (reference sequence). This CDR3 has 15 residues. After removal of 3 bases from V and 0 bases from J, the junction contained 8 bases not matched to a gene. Written as DNA, the CDR3 is TGCAGTGCTAGGATAGGGGGCCTGAGCTCCTACGAGCAGTACTTC. This sequence encodes CSARIGGLSSYEQYF.

The chain is built from TRBV7-2 and TRBJ1-3; D is unclear. The CDR3 runs to 15 residues. Germline V lookup: CDR1 SGHTA, CDR2 FQGNSA. The V end lost 1 base, the J end lost 0 bases, and 7 bases lay between the germline ends. The chain's CDR3 is CASSLGPSSGNTIYF. The CDR3 bases are TGTGCCAGCAGCTTAGGACCCAGCTCTGGAAACACCATATATTTT.

This clonotype was counted many times. The rearrangement joins TRBV7-2 to TRBJ1-5; tentatively, D is TRBD1 (5 bases). CDR1 SGHTA and CDR2 FQGNSA come from the germline V gene. The CDR3 consists of 15 residues. Trimming cost V 1 base and J 9 bases, with 16 bases left between them. This CDR3 is CASSLEGATDLPQHF. The CDR3 DNA sequence: TGTGCCAGCAGCTTAGAAGGGGCAACGGACCTGCCCCAGCATTTT.

The chain links TRBV24-1 to TRBJ2-3, with D uncertain. V shed 4 bases and J shed 6 bases, with 16 bases lying between them. The CDR3 extends over 15 amino acids. Germline CDR1 KGHDR, CDR2 SFDVKD. CDR3 amino acids: CATSDYDSATDTQYF. The CDR3 DNA reads TGTGCCACCAGTGACTATGACTCCGCGACGGATACGCAGTATTTT.

In its sample, this clonotype was seen a few times. Possible read error: a much larger clone is one base away. The rearrangement links TRBV19 to TRBJ1-1; possibly TRBD1 for D (5 bases). Germline values: CDR1 LNHDA, CDR2 SQIVND (reference sequence). The CDR3 sequence is 18 residues long. For the CDR3, the DNA is TGTGCCAGTGAACAGTTCGGAGGACCCTCACAGGCAACCCCTGAGGCTTTCTTT. Protein: CASEQFGGPSQATPEAFF.

This clonotype has a count of ten or more. One junction end does not reproduce the germline sequence, and a read error may be involved. The chain carries TRBV7-7 and TRBJ2-5; D may be TRBD2 (6 bases). In germline, CDR1 is SSHAT, CDR2 FNYEAQ (reference sequence). The length of the CDR3 is 13 residues. The CDR3 nucleotides read TGTGCTAGCAGCGGACTATTCGGAGAGACCCAGTACTTC. This codes for CASSGLFGETQYF.

Note on this clonotype: Possible read error: a much larger clone is one base away. The chain has TRBV19 and TRBJ2-5; 12 bases agree with TRBD2. Germline CDR1 and CDR2: LNHDA and SQIVND (reference sequence). This CDR3 has 16 residues. The trim removed 5 bases at V and 2 bases at J, leaving 6 bases unmatched. The CDR3 region has the DNA TGTGCCAGTAGTGTATGGACTAGCGGGAAACAAGAGACCCAGTACTTC. This sequence encodes CASSVWTSGKQETQYF.